This TCR beta chain was sequenced for a study of T cells in Graves' hyperthyroidism and ophthalmopathy. V lost 4 bases, J lost 7 bases, and 9 bases stayed unmatched. The CDR3 contains 14 residues. Germline values: CDR1 SGHVS, CDR2 FQNEAQ. As for this clonotype: Its antigen remains unidentified.

A lack of ophthalmopathy progression within 18 months defined stable Graves' hyperthyroidism. Newly diagnosed patients aged 18 to 65 had hyperthyroidism of under 2 months' duration. General observations from the study: Expanded thyroid clonotypes (above 0.001) were mostly also found in blood. Patients with ophthalmopathy were separated from those with stable hyperthyroidism by a 13 V-J model.

There were TCR beta CDR3 regions amplified from RNA transcripts. HTBI primers drove first-round RT-PCR of the TCR CDR3. TCRdb redid the calling of the multiplex PCR reads with MiXCR, one entry per CDR3 protein. The top ten hold approximately 30% of the sample, which has tens of thousands of distinct CDR3 sequences, 54% seen once. The rearrangement links TRBV7-8 to TRBJ1-2; 7 nucleotides agree with TRBD1. The clonotype originates from a man between 18 and 35 years old with Graves' hyperthyroidism. The sample consisted of peripheral blood or thyroid tissue (not recorded which). The CDR3 coding sequence is TGTGCCAGCAGCTACCCCTCCGACAGGGTTGGCTACACCTTC. It yields the protein CASSYPSDRVGYTF.